The T cell receptor beta chain described here comes from a study of T cells in Graves' hyperthyroidism and ophthalmopathy. Trimming stripped 1 base from V and 5 bases from J, with 8 bases between. CDR3 size: 12 residues. CDR1 is GTSNPN and CDR2 is SVGIG in the germline V gene (reference sequence). There are many counts of this clonotype. The source material, RNA transcripts, was used to amplify TCR beta CDR3 regions. First-round RT-PCR targeting the TCR CDR3 was performed with the HTBI primer set. TCRdb fed the multiplex PCR reads into MiXCR, producing one record per CDR3 protein. The sample contains roughly 290,000 distinct CDR3 sequences, roughly 13% of which appear only once. The authors obtained PBMCs from over 8 ml of fresh peripheral blood.

The chain joins TRBV30 to TRBJ1-1, with D tentatively TRBD1 (5 bases). The sequenced sample was blood. This sequence was found in a woman in her 40s with Graves' hyperthyroidism. The CDR3 spells CAWSDGQTEAFF. Here the CDR3 DNA reads TGTGCCTGGAGTGATGGACAAACTGAAGCTTTCTTT. Full variable domain (rest looked up from reference TRBV30 and TRBJ1-1): SQTIHQWPATLVQPVGSPLSLECTVEGTSNPNLYWYRQAAGRGLQLLFYSVGIGQISSEVPQNLSASRPQDRQFILSSKKLLLSDSGFYLCAWSDGQTEAFFGQGTRLTVV.